The 8 T cell receptor beta chains in this list originate from one sample, sequenced in a study of cytomegalovirus exposure and HLA in healthy donors (TCRdb year 2017). Library construction relied on the immunoSEQ multiplex PCR assay. A mixture of 60 forward primers for TCR Vbeta segments and 13 reverse primers for TCR Jbeta segments was used in the multiplex PCR. The table comes from immuneACCESS by way of TCRdb, which keeps in-frame sequences with V and J called. Part of the clones is missing from these tables; in studies checked, under half for an unresolved V gene and the rest for unknown reasons. The table for this sample lists 110,000 or so clones; about 61% of them were counted only once. The ten largest clones add up to about 8% of the sample. The sample consisted of PBMCs. The receptors originated from a young man in good health and CMV-seropositive.

The rearrangement uses TRBV9 and TRBJ2-5, with 7 bases matching TRBD2. V trimming: 0 bases; J trimming: 12 bases; junction bases outside the gene matches: 2. Germline V lookup: CDR1 SGDLS, CDR2 YYNGEE. CDR3 length: 11 amino acids. The DNA of the CDR3 is TGTGCCAGCAGCGTAGGGGCGGGGGAGTACTTC. Its protein is CASSVGAGEYF.

This chain connects TRBV2 to TRBJ1-6; 8 positions agree with TRBD1. The CDR3 consists of 16 residues. Germline V gives CDR1 SNHLY, CDR2 FYNNEI. V was pared by 11 bases and J by 0 bases, with 9 bases of the junction left unmatched. The CDR3 sequence: CASQGGSSSYNSPLHF. CDR3 coding DNA: TGTGCCTCACAGGGGGGTTCGAGCTCCTATAATTCACCCCTCCACTTT.

This clone was seen once. The chain uses TRBV7-9 and TRBJ1-1, with 7 bases identical to TRBD1. Looked up from germline, CDR1 is SEHNR and CDR2 is FQNEAQ (reference sequence). The CDR3 is made up of 11 amino acids. V trimming: 4 bases; J trimming: 10 bases; junction bases outside the gene matches: 3. DNA for the CDR3: TGTGCCAGCAGCTCGGGACAGTCAGCTTTCTTT. It specifies CASSSGQSAFF.

This chain uses TRBV7-9 with TRBJ2-1, with a weak D call TRBD2 (5 bases). Germline CDR1 and CDR2: SEHNR and FQNEAQ (reference sequence). Trimming shortened V by 5 bases and J by 6 bases, and 11 bases separated the two germline ends. CDR3 length equals 13 residues. CDR3 residues: CASSPRGGNEQFF. DNA for the CDR3: TGTGCCAGCAGCCCTCGGGGTGGCAATGAGCAGTTCTTC.

A word on this clone: Additional DNA sequences in this sample encode the identical CDR3. CDR3 DNA sequence: TGCAGCGTCTCCGGTTCGGGTGGCTACACCTTC. It is translated as CSVSGSGGYTF. V is TRBV29-1 and J is TRBJ1-2; the D is unclear. The CDR3 is 11 residues long. The V and J ends lost 6 bases and 7 bases respectively, with 12 bases between them. Germline V gene lookup returns CDR1 SQVTM and CDR2 ANQGSEA.

The chain employs TRBV18 and TRBJ2-3; 8 positions match TRBD1. CDR3 length: 17 amino acids. V gave up 3 bases and J gave up 4 bases; unmatched junction bases: 12. From germline, CDR1 is KGHSH and CDR2 LQKENI. DNA for the CDR3: TGTGCCAGCTCACCCCAGTCCGGACAGGGCTTCGCAGATACGCAGTATTTT. Translating it yields CASSPQSGQGFADTQYF.

The chain uses TRBV15 and TRBJ2-3; D perhaps matches TRBD1 (5 bases). CDR3 length equals 16 residues. V lost 0 bases to trimming and J lost 2 bases, with 12 bases between them. CDR1 is LNHNV, CDR2 YYDKDF, per germline (reference sequence). The CDR3 DNA follows: TGTGCCACCAGCAGAGATGGTGACAGATACACAGATACGCAGTATTTT. Its translation is CATSRDGDRYTDTQYF.

The chain carries TRBV5-1 and TRBJ1-1, with 10 bases identical to TRBD1. The CDR3 has 15 amino acids. V shed 4 bases and J 5 bases; nucleotides not matched to a gene: 8. The germline gives CDR1 SGHRS, CDR2 YFSETQ. The CDR3 nucleotides read TGCGCCAGCAGCCCATCGACAGGGGGCAGGACTGAAGCTTTCTTT. Translation gives CASSPSTGGRTEAFF.